These 7 T cell receptor beta chains were sequenced from one sample in a study of OX40 agonist ivuxolimab in advanced cancers. The method was immunoSEQ multiplex PCR; TCRdb's version includes in-frame clones alone and lacks a portion of them. Of 45,000 to 50,000 clones in the sample, around nine tenths were seen once. Sequenced here: CD4+ or CD8+ T cells sorted from blood, sampled in a trial of the OX40 agonist ivuxolimab. These receptors all come from an adult with an advanced solid tumor such as melanoma, head and neck, liver or kidney cancer.

This chain connects TRBV19 to TRBJ2-1, with D perhaps TRBD2 (7 bases). Germline lookup yields CDR1 LNHDA and CDR2 SQIVND (reference sequence). The V end was cut by 7 bases, the J end by 7 bases, with 17 bases between. The CDR3 contains 14 residues. CDR3 sequence (DNA): TGTGCCAGTACCAGAGGGGGGGCCGGGAATGAGCAGTTCTTC. This codes for CASTRGGAGNEQFF.

The chain links TRBV27 to TRBJ1-2, with a tentative D call TRBD1 (5 bases). The CDR3 sequence is 15 residues long. From germline, CDR1 is MNHEY and CDR2 SMNVEV (reference sequence). V shed 1 base and J shed 0 bases, with 9 bases lying between them. The CDR3 coding sequence is TGTGCCAGCAGTTTATTCGGGGGTACTAACTATGGCTACACCTTC. This sequence encodes CASSLFGGTNYGYTF.

The rearrangement uses TRBV7-9 and TRBJ2-4; weak D call: TRBD1 (6 bases). This CDR3 has 13 residues. Germline loops: CDR1 SEHNR, CDR2 FQNEAQ (reference sequence). With 3 bases removed from V and 6 bases from J, the gap between germline ends came to 9 bases. CDR3 region: CASSFSDRNIQYF. The DNA of the CDR3 is TGTGCCAGCAGCTTCTCGGACAGAAACATTCAGTACTTC.

V is TRBV6-6 and J is TRBJ2-7, with D unclear. Looked up from germline, CDR1 is MNHNY and CDR2 is SVGAGI (reference sequence). This CDR3 has 13 amino acids. Trimming stripped 2 bases from V and 5 bases from J, with 10 bases between. CDR3 region: CASSYTGAHEQYV. The CDR3 DNA follows: TGTGCCAGCAGTTACACGGGTGCCCACGAGCAGTACGTC.

V and J are TRBV27 and TRBJ1-1; D perhaps matches TRBD1 (5 bases). Looked up from germline, CDR1 is MNHEY and CDR2 is SMNVEV (reference sequence). Trimming cost V 3 bases and J 5 bases, with 13 bases left between them. CDR3 length: 14 amino acids. The CDR3 nucleotides are TGTGCCAGCAGTTTCGGAGGGGCAGGTACTGAAGCTTTCTTT. It encodes CASSFGGAGTEAFF.

This clone was recorded once. The chain uses TRBV25-1 and TRBJ2-7; D is possibly TRBD2 (6 bases). Trimming took off 2 bases at V and 1 base at J, with 12 bases between the two ends. Per germline, CDR1 MGHDK and CDR2 SYGVNS. The CDR3 has 15 amino acids. CDR3 protein: CASSEVEGWSYEQYF. The CDR3 DNA reads TGTGCCAGCAGTGAAGTGGAGGGGTGGTCCTACGAGCAGTACTTC.

The genes are TRBV5-4 and TRBJ2-3; D ambiguous. With 3 bases removed from V and 1 base from J, the gap between germline ends came to 18 bases. Germline V gene lookup returns CDR1 SGHNT and CDR2 YYREEE (reference sequence). The CDR3 spans 17 residues. Here the CDR3 DNA reads TGTGCCAGCAGCTCTGGGTTTGGTAGCCGGCGCACAGATACGCAGTATTTT. This translates into CASSSGFGSRRTDTQYF. Supplemented by reference TRBV5-4 and TRBJ2-3, the full variable domain reads ETGVTQSPTHLIKTRGQQVTLRCSSQSGHNTVSWYQQALGQGPQFIFQYYREEENGRGNFPPRFSGLQFPNYSSELNVNALELDDSALYLCASSSGFGSRRTDTQYFGPGTRLTVL.